Following are 14 T cell receptor beta chains from one sample sequenced in a study of blood T cell repertoires in COVID-19. Sequenced by immunoSEQ multiplex PCR; TCRdb stores in-frame clones only, minus some. The sample has under 8,000 clones, 89% seen once. The sample taken for sequencing was peripheral blood. These receptors all stem from a human donor in a cohort sampled during active COVID-19. The donor label of this sample is uncertain.

The rearrangement uses TRBV30 and TRBJ1-2, with D possibly being TRBD1 (5 bases). V was pared by 3 bases and J by 6 bases, with 26 bases between. The CDR3 covers 17 residues. Germline V lookup: CDR1 GTSNPN, CDR2 SVGIG (reference sequence). The CDR3 DNA sequence: TGTGCCTGGAGACCCTCCGCCGGGGCGGGGTCGAGGGATGGCTACACCTTC. As protein: CAWRPSAGAGSRDGYTF.

The chain employs TRBV6-5 and TRBJ2-7, with 8 bases matching TRBD2. Germline trimming cut 8 bases from V and 0 bases from J; bases unmatched to any gene: 9. The germline gives CDR1 MNHEY, CDR2 SVGAGI. The CDR3 consists of 15 residues. CDR3 amino acids: CASGQRGRHSYEQYF. CDR3 coding DNA: TGTGCCAGCGGGCAGCGGGGGCGCCACTCCTACGAGCAGTACTTC.

The chain carries TRBV5-1 and TRBJ2-2; D may be TRBD1 (6 bases). V lost 1 base, J lost 4 bases, and 14 bases lay in between. In germline, CDR1 is SGHRS, CDR2 YFSETQ. This CDR3 region has 16 residues. In nucleotides, the CDR3 is TGCGCCAGCAGCTTGACGTTAGACAGGTCCACCGGGGAGCTGTTTTTT. This sequence encodes CASSLTLDRSTGELFF.

The J gene is TRBJ2-1, the V gene TRBV9; TRBD2 matches 11 bases. The CDR3 has 16 residues. Trimming removed 0 bases from V and 3 bases from J; junction bases left unmatched: 2. From germline, CDR1 is SGDLS and CDR2 YYNGEE. The CDR3 DNA follows: TGTGCCAGCAGCGTAGGACTAGCGGGATACTACAATGAGCAGTTCTTC. Translation: CASSVGLAGYYNEQFF. Full variable domain (outside the CDR3, taken from reference TRBV9 and TRBJ2-1): DSGVTQTPKHLITATGQRVTLRCSPRSGDLSVYWYQQSLDQGLQFLIQYYNGEERAKGNILERFSAQQFPDLHSELNLSSLELGDSALYFCASSVGLAGYYNEQFFGPGTRLTVL.

The genes are TRBV2 and TRBJ1-1; 8 positions match TRBD1. Germline V gene sequence: CDR1 SNHLY, CDR2 FYNNEI. The CDR3 covers 13 residues. Unmatched junction bases numbered 5, after V lost 4 bases and J lost 7 bases. CDR3 in amino acids: CASSVDRDFEAFF. The CDR3, as DNA: TGTGCCAGCAGTGTGGACAGGGACTTTGAAGCTTTCTTT.

The chain uses TRBV5-6 and TRBJ2-2; D remains unclear. The CDR3 runs 14 residues. Germline lookup yields CDR1 SGHDT and CDR2 YYEEEE. Between the trimmed V and J ends, which lost 0 bases and 1 base, there was a span of 4 bases. In nucleotides, the CDR3 is TGTGCCAGCAGCTTGGCCGGGAACACCGGGGAGCTGTTTTTT. Its translation is CASSLAGNTGELFF.

V usage is TRBV15 and J usage is TRBJ2-7; D gene ambiguous. CDR3 length equals 15 residues. V lost 0 bases to trimming and J lost 2 bases, with 11 bases between them. Per germline, CDR1 LNHNV and CDR2 YYDKDF (reference sequence). CDR3 in DNA: TGTGCCACCAGCAGAGATCGTACAGCAACCTACGAGCAGTACTTC. It is translated as CATSRDRTATYEQYF.

This chain joins TRBV7-3 and TRBJ2-7, with no clear D. In germline, CDR1 is SGHTA, CDR2 FQGTGA. CDR3 length equals 13 residues. V gave up 3 bases and J gave up 7 bases, with 13 bases separating them. In DNA form, the CDR3 reads TGTGCCAGCAGCTTCGACCCGGCGGAGGAGCAGTACTTC. Protein product: CASSFDPAEEQYF.

This clone was counted a few times. The chain has TRBV7-3 and TRBJ2-7, with 7 bases identical to TRBD1. Unmatched junction bases numbered 10, after V lost 5 bases and J lost 3 bases. In germline, CDR1 is SGHTA, CDR2 FQGTGA. CDR3 size: 15 residues. CDR3 amino acids: CASSPSWGTDYEQYF. CDR3 DNA sequence: TGTGCCAGCAGCCCAAGCTGGGGGACAGACTACGAGCAGTACTTC.

The CDR3: CASSISFGLLSYNSPLHF. DNA for the CDR3: TGTGCCAGTAGTATATCTTTCGGACTCCTCTCCTATAATTCACCCCTCCACTTT. The chain is built from TRBV19 and TRBJ1-6; D remains ambiguous. With 2 bases removed from V and 0 bases from J, the gap between germline ends came to 14 bases. From germline, CDR1 is LNHDA and CDR2 SQIVND (reference sequence). The CDR3 sequence is 18 residues long.

The sample holds one count of this clone. CDR3 in DNA: TGTGCCAGCTCACCATCTCAGGGGTTGTACACTGAAGCTTTCTTT. This gives the protein CASSPSQGLYTEAFF. The genes are TRBV18 and TRBJ1-1, with D tentatively TRBD1 (6 bases). V was cut by 2 bases and J by 3 bases, with 13 bases left in between. Germline V gene lookup returns CDR1 KGHSH and CDR2 LQKENI. This CDR3 region has 15 residues.

The J gene is TRBJ2-3, the V gene TRBV9; 9 bases line up with TRBD1. The CDR3 loop spans 16 amino acids. V shed 4 bases and J 6 bases; nucleotides not matched to a gene: 12. Germline CDR1 reads SGDLS; CDR2 reads YYNGEE. As DNA, the CDR3 is TGTGCCAGCAGCAAACAGGGGGCGCGAGGTTCGGATACGCAGTATTTT. Protein sequence: CASSKQGARGSDTQYF.

The chain couples TRBV3-1 (or the pseudogene TRBV3-2) to TRBJ2-3, with 7 bases fitting TRBD1. CDR3 length equals 14 residues. The trim removed 4 bases at V and 8 bases at J, leaving 9 bases unmatched. Germline V gene data show CDR1 as LGHDT and CDR2 as YNNKEL (reference sequence). CDR3 residues: CASSLRQGIGTQYF. Here the CDR3 DNA reads TGTGCCAGCAGCCTCCGACAGGGCATCGGTACGCAGTATTTT.

The chain uses TRBV5-5 and TRBJ2-5, with 10 bases that match TRBD2. Losses at the gene ends were 5 bases for V and 1 base for J; bases not matched to a gene: 8. From germline, CDR1 is SGHKS and CDR2 YYEKEE (reference sequence). The CDR3 is made up of 16 amino acids. CDR3 amino acids: CASRKGLASTQETQYF. The CDR3 DNA reads as TGTGCCAGCAGGAAGGGACTAGCGAGTACCCAAGAGACCCAGTACTTC.